The count of the clone carrying this T cell receptor beta chain is one. The data stem from a study of T-cell reconstitution after alpha-beta-depleted transplantation in children. This CDR3 has 15 residues. Between the trimmed V and J ends, which lost 5 bases and 15 bases, there was a span of 26 bases. Germline CDR1 is LNHDA and CDR2 is SQIVND (reference sequence). Library preparation (for TCRbeta) was performed with unique molecular identifiers. TCRdb recomputed calls from the PCR reads with MiXCR, one row per CDR3 protein. The sample includes about 540,000 distinct CDR3 sequences, about 16% of them seen just once.

The starting material was PBMCs from the stem cell graft donor, obtained from the stem cell graft. The rearrangement joins TRBV19 to TRBJ2-1, with D possibly matching TRBD2 (6 bases). This clonotype originated in a human donor who donated a stem cell graft to a child with acute lymphoblastic leukemia. CDR3 residues: CASSGSAVTRGDSFF. DNA for the CDR3: TGTGCCAGTAGTGGTTCAGCCGTGACTAGAGGAGACTCGTTCTTC.